Shown below are 28 T cell receptor beta chains from a single sample sequenced in a study of T cell repertoires in cytomegalovirus infection. TCRdb analysed the reads with MiXCR anew, one entry per CDR3 protein. The repertoire holds around 450,000 distinct CDR3 sequences, with 30% to 40% as singletons. Material: PBMCs. These receptors were obtained from a human donor in good health (CMV status not recorded). Some clones in this sample may be carry-over from other donors' samples.

This clonotype was counted many times. V and J are TRBV19 and TRBJ1-5; 7 nucleotides agree with TRBD1. J was trimmed by 1 base and V by 9 bases; bases with no gene match: 6. Germline CDR1 reads LNHDA; CDR2 reads SQIVND (reference sequence). This CDR3 contains 14 residues. The CDR3 spells CASSRTGSNQPQHF. The CDR3 DNA follows: TGTGCCAGCAGTCGGACAGGCAGCAATCAGCCCCAGCATTTT. Variable domain in full (rest from reference TRBV19 and TRBJ1-5): DGGITQSPKYLFRKEGQNVTLSCEQNLNHDAMYWYRQDPGQGLRLIYYSQIVNDFQKGDIAEGYSVSREKKESFPLTVTSAQKNPTAFYLCASSRTGSNQPQHFGDGTRLSIL.

The chain recombines TRBV29-1 with TRBJ2-5; perhaps TRBD1 as D (5 bases). The CDR3 is 13 residues long. V lost 2 bases to trimming and J lost 4 bases, with 11 bases between them. Germline loops: CDR1 SQVTM, CDR2 ANQGSEA. CDR3: CSVERQGLETQYF. CDR3 in DNA: TGCAGCGTTGAAAGGCAGGGTTTAGAGACCCAGTACTTC.

V usage is TRBV2 and J usage is TRBJ1-4; D not certain. Germline CDR1 SNHLY, CDR2 FYNNEI. This CDR3 has 13 residues. V was cut by 8 bases and J by 0 bases, with 7 bases left in between. In DNA form, the CDR3 reads TGTGCCAGCGGGGAGACAACTAATGAAAAACTGTTTTTT. Protein product: CASGETTNEKLFF.

Note on this clonotype: A much more abundant neighbour one base away suggests this may be a read error. This CDR3 fails to terminate in the conserved phenylalanine or tryptophan, so it likely reflects a read error. The chain is built from TRBV7-6 and TRBJ1-6; D is undetermined. The V end lost 4 bases, the J end lost 1 base, and 17 bases lay between the germline ends. Looked up from germline, CDR1 is SGHVS and CDR2 is FNYEAQ. CDR3 length: 18 residues. The CDR3 DNA sequence: TGTGCCAGCAGCTCCTCCCTCCCAGGAGCTTCCTATAATTCACCCCTCCACGTT. Residues: CASSSSLPGASYNSPLHV.

This clonotype was observed a few times. The chain recombines TRBV12-3 or TRBV12-4 with TRBJ2-2, with unresolved D. V was trimmed by 6 bases and J by 6 bases, leaving 8 bases between them. The CDR3 consists of 12 residues. CDR3 sequence (DNA): TGTGCCAGCAGGGAGCCCCCCGGGGAGCTGTTTTTT. This codes for CASREPPGELFF.

As for this clonotype: A much larger clone is a single base away; this may be a read error. The V and J genes are TRBV7-2 and TRBJ2-1; TRBD1 is a possible D gene (6 bases). This CDR3 comprises 15 residues. Germline V gene data show CDR1 as SGHTA and CDR2 as FQGNSA. The CDR3 region is CACSSTGRTYNEQFF. CDR3 in DNA: TGTGCCTGCAGCTCGACAGGTCGGACCTACAATGAGCAGTTCTTC. Full variable domain (outside the CDR3, taken from reference TRBV7-2 and TRBJ2-1): GAGVSQSPSNKVTEKGKDVELRCDPISGHTALYWYRQSLGQGLEFLIYFQGNSAPDKSGLPSDRFSAERTGGSVSTLTIQRTQQEDSAVYLCACSSTGRTYNEQFFGPGTRLTVL.

This chain uses TRBV6-5 with TRBJ2-7; D perhaps matches TRBD2 (5 bases). The V gene lost 3 bases and the J gene lost 7 bases, with 16 bases spanning the gap. The CDR3 is 14 amino acids. Germline V gene sequence: CDR1 MNHEY, CDR2 SVGAGI. The CDR3 sequence is CASSYSRSDLEQYF. The CDR3 DNA is TGTGCCAGCAGTTATTCACGGTCGGACTTGGAGCAGTACTTC.

As DNA, the CDR3 is TGTGCCAGCAGCTTAGGAGCGGGCCGAGTCTATGAGCAGTTCTTC. Its protein is CASSLGAGRVYEQFF. This sequence joins TRBV11-2 and TRBJ2-1; weak D call: TRBD2 (6 bases). V was cut by 1 base and J by 8 bases, with 15 bases left in between. Germline CDR1 SGHAT, CDR2 FQNNGV. This CDR3 has 15 residues.

This clonotype was seen only a few times. The chain has TRBV20-1 and TRBJ2-7; TRBD1 or TRBD2 may be the D gene (5 bases each). The V gene's germline CDR1 is DFQATT and CDR2 SNEGSKA (reference sequence). The V end was cut by 0 bases, the J end by 0 bases, with 9 bases between. The CDR3 runs 14 residues. The CDR3 nucleotides are TGCAGTGCTAGAGAAACAGGACTCTCCTACGAGCAGTACTTC. Translation: CSARETGLSYEQYF.

This clonotype was recorded many times. This chain's CDR3 is CASSLGRAFF. CDR3 bases: TGTGCCAGCAGCTTAGGGCGGGCTTTCTTT. The J gene is TRBJ1-1, the V gene TRBV7-2, with D hard to call. V lost 1 base and J 11 bases, leaving 5 bases between the germline ends. Germline lookup yields CDR1 SGHTA and CDR2 FQGNSA. This CDR3 is 10 amino acids long.

A word on this clonotype: This may be a read error, as it is one base from a much larger clone. V usage is TRBV28 and J usage is TRBJ2-5; D is unclear. The CDR3 is 13 residues long. CDR1 and CDR2 from the germline V gene are MDHEN and SYDVKM. The CDR3 region has the DNA TGTGCCAGCAGTTCCCCAGTACCAGAGACCCCGTACTTC. This translates into CASSSPVPETPYF.

V gene TRBV24-1 combines with J gene TRBJ2-7, with a possible D match to TRBD1 (6 bases). The germline V gene has CDR1 KGHDR and CDR2 SFDVKD. V lost 1 base and J 0 bases, leaving 18 bases between the germline ends. The CDR3 loop spans 18 amino acids. For the CDR3, the DNA is TGTGCCACCAGTGATTTCCCCTTGCAGGACAGCTCCTCCTACGAGCAGTACTTC. Translation: CATSDFPLQDSSSYEQYF.

The rearrangement joins TRBV19 to TRBJ2-1; 8 positions agree with TRBD2. The trim removed 5 bases at V and 6 bases at J, leaving 6 bases unmatched. Germline V gene lookup returns CDR1 LNHDA and CDR2 SQIVND (reference sequence). The CDR3 has 14 amino acids. In nucleotides, the CDR3 is TGTGCCAGTAGTCTCGGGGGGGTGATCAATGAGCAGTTCTTC. Its protein product is CASSLGGVINEQFF.

Many counts were recorded for this clonotype. V and J are TRBV7-7 and TRBJ2-2; D not resolved. The CDR3 totals 14 residues. Germline V gene data show CDR1 as SSHAT and CDR2 as FNYEAQ (reference sequence). V dropped 3 bases and J dropped 4 bases, with 9 bases sitting between them. The CDR3 DNA reads TGTGCCAGCAGCTTCTATGCAATCACCGGGGAGCTGTTTTTT. Its translation is CASSFYAITGELFF. Drawing the rest from reference TRBV7-7 and TRBJ2-2, the complete variable domain is GAGVSQSPRYKVTKRGQDVTLRCDPISSHATLYWYQQALGQGPEFLTYFNYEAQPDKSGLPSDRFSAERPEGSISTLTIQRTEQRDSAMYRCASSFYAITGELFFGEGSRLTVL.

This clonotype was seen a few times. The gene calls are TRBV15 and TRBJ2-7; D remains unclear. Germline CDR1 reads LNHNV; CDR2 reads YYDKDF (reference sequence). The CDR3 totals 11 residues. Trimming left V 3 bases short and J 4 bases short, with 4 bases between. The chain's CDR3 is CATSSSYEQYF. CDR3 nucleotides: TGTGCCACCAGCAGTTCTTACGAGCAGTACTTC.

The chain employs TRBV6-1 and TRBJ1-2; D unresolved. The germline V and J ends were trimmed by 2 bases and 5 bases, with 12 bases remaining between them. Germline CDR1 MNHNS, CDR2 SASEGT. The CDR3 has 14 amino acids. The CDR3 nucleotides are TGTGCCAGCAGTGAAAAGGGCTCTGATTATGGCTACACCTTC. It encodes CASSEKGSDYGYTF.

This clonotype has a handful of counts. CDR3 region: CASSGAQGASADTQYF. CDR3 in DNA: TGTGCCAGCAGTGGAGCACAGGGGGCTTCGGCAGATACGCAGTATTTT. The chain couples TRBV6-1 to TRBJ2-3; 9 nucleotides agree with TRBD1. The germline V gene encodes CDR1 MNHNS and CDR2 SASEGT. There are 16 residues in the CDR3. V gave up 4 bases and J gave up 4 bases; unmatched junction bases: 9.

This clonotype was seen repeatedly, ten times or more. V gene TRBV6-5 combines with J gene TRBJ1-5; D not certain. The CDR3 spans 13 residues. Per the germline V gene, CDR1 is MNHEY and CDR2 is SVGAGI. The V end lost 3 bases, the J end lost 4 bases, and 7 bases lay between the germline ends. DNA of the CDR3: TGTGCCAGCAGTTATGGAGGGAATCAGCCCCAGCATTTT. Protein sequence: CASSYGGNQPQHF.

The CDR3 nucleotides read TGCGCCAGCAGCCAAGATATTGAGGCAGGGTCGGGTTTATCCACTGAAGCTTTCTTT. It specifies CASSQDIEAGSGLSTEAFF. The chain combines TRBV4-1 with TRBJ1-1; D is perhaps TRBD1 (5 bases). The germline V gene has CDR1 MGHRA and CDR2 YSYEKL. The CDR3 loop spans 19 amino acids. V lost 0 bases, J lost 4 bases, and 24 bases lay in between.

In its sample, this clonotype was seen a few times. The chain couples TRBV3-1 to TRBJ1-1, with 9 positions matching TRBD1. This CDR3 region has 13 residues. J gave up 5 bases and V 6 bases, and 4 bases lay outside the gene matches. Germline CDR1 reads LGHDT; CDR2 reads YNNKEL (reference sequence). The CDR3 region is CASRGTGLTEAFF. The CDR3 coding sequence is TGTGCCAGCAGGGGGACAGGGCTGACTGAAGCTTTCTTT.

With regard to this clonotype: One end of the junction does not line up with germline, which may come from a read error. This chain joins TRBV2 and TRBJ2-1, with TRBD1 identical over 9 bases. CDR1 is SNHLY and CDR2 is FYNNEI in the germline V gene. This CDR3 spans 13 amino acids. The CDR3 coding sequence is TGTTCCAGCACGATGGACAGGGGAAATGAGCAGTTCTTC. Protein: CSSTMDRGNEQFF.

This chain links TRBV19 with TRBJ2-2; possible D gene TRBD2, 6 bases. The CDR3 consists of 15 residues. Per germline, CDR1 LNHDA and CDR2 SQIVND (reference sequence). Trimming took off 5 bases at V and 0 bases at J, with 10 bases between the two ends. Here the CDR3 reads CASSSRGTNTGELFF. The CDR3, as DNA: TGTGCCAGTAGTTCGCGGGGAACGAACACCGGGGAGCTGTTTTTT.

This clonotype was seen many times. This rearrangement joins TRBV7-9 to TRBJ2-7; D gene uncertain. The CDR3 loop spans 14 amino acids. Trimming removed 1 base at V and 1 base at J, with 8 bases between. In germline, CDR1 is SEHNR, CDR2 FQNEAQ (reference sequence). CDR3 in DNA: TGTGCCAGCAGCTTAGGTGGCAGGTCCTACGAGCAGTACTTC. Protein: CASSLGGRSYEQYF.

The rearrangement uses TRBV12-3 or TRBV12-4 and TRBJ2-1, with D possibly being TRBD2 (7 bases). Trimming stripped 6 bases from V and 10 bases from J, with 16 bases between. The CDR3 has 13 residues. The DNA for the CDR3 is TGTGCCAGCAGCCCTGGCGGGGGCGGGGAGCAGTTCTTC. Residues: CASSPGGGGEQFF.

This clonotype was detected a few times. The chain carries TRBV29-1 and TRBJ2-7; D remains ambiguous. Germline CDR1 is SQVTM and CDR2 is ANQGSEA. The CDR3 length is 12 residues. V was trimmed by 4 bases and J by 2 bases, leaving 9 bases between them. The CDR3 DNA follows: TGCAGCGTTGCGGGCGCGGCCTACGAGCAGTACTTC. It translates to CSVAGAAYEQYF.

Comments on this clonotype: An end of the junction does not agree with germline; a read error may underlie this. V usage is TRBV3-1 and J usage is TRBJ2-5; D gene ambiguous. Germline V gene sequence: CDR1 LGHDT, CDR2 YNNKEL (reference sequence). This CDR3 has 10 residues. The CDR3 loop is CASSQGTQYF. The CDR3 region has the DNA TGTGCCAGCAGCCAAGGGACCCAGTACTTC.

In its sample, this clonotype was seen a few times. CDR3 amino acids: CASSPGDVSYEQYF. CDR3 nucleotide sequence: TGTGCCAGCAGTCCGGGCGACGTCTCCTACGAGCAGTACTTC. The rearrangement uses TRBV6-5 and TRBJ2-7; D is uncertain. The CDR3 extends over 14 amino acids. V was trimmed by 5 bases and J by 0 bases, leaving 11 bases between them. The germline gives CDR1 MNHEY, CDR2 SVGAGI.

This clonotype has only a few counts. The rearrangement uses TRBV5-1 and TRBJ1-1; no clear D. The CDR3 runs to 13 residues. V lost 1 base, J lost 4 bases, and 8 bases lay in between. Looked up from germline, CDR1 is SGHRS and CDR2 is YFSETQ. The CDR3 nucleotides are TGCGCCAGCAGCTTGAGTGGGCCCACTGAAGCTTTCTTT. It translates to CASSLSGPTEAFF.